This T cell receptor beta chain was sequenced in a study of shared clonotypes between healthy human individuals. Study-level background: CD4 naive and memory got three plates each, CD8 naive two, CD8 memory one.

The count of this clone is one. Using immunoSEQ multiplex PCR, the repertoire was profiled, and TCRdb retains in-frame clones only, with some absent. This table holds just over 2,000,000 clones, over 85% found once. The germline CDR1 and CDR2 sequences are SGHNT and YYREEE (reference sequence). V dropped 5 bases and J dropped 7 bases, with 13 bases sitting between them. This CDR3 comprises 14 residues. The chain carries TRBV5-4 and TRBJ1-6, with D perhaps TRBD1 (6 bases). The receptor's source is a man younger than 30 in good health. Sequenced input: naive CD4+ T cells sorted from blood. Subset noted: CD45RA+ positively selected. The CDR3 loop is CASSSGTRNSPLHF. CDR3 sequence (DNA): TGTGCCAGCAGTTCCGGGACACGAAATTCACCCCTCCACTTT. Supplemented by reference TRBV5-4 and TRBJ1-6, the full variable domain reads ETGVTQSPTHLIKTRGQQVTLRCSSQSGHNTVSWYQQALGQGPQFIFQYYREEENGRGNFPPRFSGLQFPNYSSELNVNALELDDSALYLCASSSGTRNSPLHFGNGTRLTVT.